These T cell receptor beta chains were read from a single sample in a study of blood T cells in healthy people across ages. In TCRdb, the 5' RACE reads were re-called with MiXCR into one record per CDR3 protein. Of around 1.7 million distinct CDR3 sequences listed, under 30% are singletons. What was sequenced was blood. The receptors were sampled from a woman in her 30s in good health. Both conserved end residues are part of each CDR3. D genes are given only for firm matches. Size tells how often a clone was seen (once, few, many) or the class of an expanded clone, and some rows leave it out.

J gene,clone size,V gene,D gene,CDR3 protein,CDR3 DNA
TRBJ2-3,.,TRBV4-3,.,CASSHRTDTQYF,TGCGCCAGCAGCCACCGGACAGATACGCAGTATTTT
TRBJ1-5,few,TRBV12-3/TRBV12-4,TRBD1,CASTQRVGTGGRDSNQPQHF,TGTGCCAGCACCCAGAGAGTTGGGACAGGGGGCAGGGATAGCAATCAGCCCCAGCATTTT
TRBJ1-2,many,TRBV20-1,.,CSASLGTNYGYTF,TGCAGTGCTAGTTTAGGGACTAACTATGGCTACACCTTC
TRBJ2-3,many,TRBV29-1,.,CSVETGSIQSDTQYF,TGCAGCGTTGAGACGGGCAGTATTCAATCGGATACGCAGTATTTT
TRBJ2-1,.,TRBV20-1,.,CSAAPDSRTDNEQFF,TGCAGTGCCGCACCGGACAGTAGAACAGACAATGAGCAGTTCTTC
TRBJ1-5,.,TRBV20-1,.,CSASLHYNQPQHF,TGCAGTGCTAGCTTGCACTACAATCAGCCCCAGCATTTT
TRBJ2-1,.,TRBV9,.,CASSVEGSTYNEQFF,TGTGCCAGCAGCGTAGAGGGGTCTACCTACAATGAGCAGTTCTTC
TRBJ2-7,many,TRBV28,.,CASSRSGREQYF,TGTGCCAGCAGTCGAAGCGGTCGGGAGCAGTACTTC
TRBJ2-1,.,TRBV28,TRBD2,CASSPPGLAGSSYNEQFF,TGTGCCAGCAGTCCGCCGGGACTAGCGGGGAGCTCCTACAATGAGCAGTTCTTC
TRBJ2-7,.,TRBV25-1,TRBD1,CASRAGTGGQKYF,TGTGCCAGCAGAGCGGGGACAGGGGGCCAAAAGTACTTC
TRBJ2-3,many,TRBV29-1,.,CSAAPGAGDTQYF,TGCAGCGCTGCACCGGGGGCGGGAGATACGCAGTATTTT
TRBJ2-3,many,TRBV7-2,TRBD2,CASSLSSGRADRTDTQYF,TGTGCCAGCAGCCTATCTAGCGGGAGGGCCGATAGGACAGATACGCAGTATTTT
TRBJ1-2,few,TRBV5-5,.,CASSRTTLATYGYTF,TGTGCCAGCAGCCGTACAACCCTAGCTACCTATGGCTACACCTTC
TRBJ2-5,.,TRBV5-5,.,CASSFVSGETQYF,TGTGCCAGCAGCTTTGTTAGCGGAGAGACCCAGTACTTC
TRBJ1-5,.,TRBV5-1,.,CASFGAENQPQHF,TGCGCCAGCTTCGGGGCAGAAAATCAGCCCCAGCATTTT
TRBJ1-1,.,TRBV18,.,CASSPLEENTEAFF,TGTGCCAGCTCACCCTTGGAAGAGAACACTGAAGCTTTCTTT
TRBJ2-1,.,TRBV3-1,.,CASSQVLRKGEQFF,TGTGCCAGCAGCCAAGTTCTTCGTAAAGGTGAGCAGTTCTTC